This is a list of T cell receptor beta chains from one sample in a study of beta chain features in type 1 diabetes. Clones were sequenced by immunoSEQ multiplex PCR, and TCRdb holds only the in-frame ones, with some missing. The sample holds a few hundred thousand clones, over 9% seen once. What was sequenced was central memory CD4+ T cells from blood. The receptors come from a man younger than 45 with type 1 diabetes. Each CDR3 is given with its conserved first and last residue. D genes are given only for firm matches. Clone size is given for some rows only: seen once, a few or many times, or a class if the clone is expanded.

cdr3_nt cdr3_aa j_call v_call clone_size d_call
TGTGCCAGCAGTTCACCGAGTCCCTCCTACAATGAGCAGTTCTTC CASSSPSPSYNEQFF TRBJ2-1 TRBV28 few .
TGTGCCTGGCCACGTCGATTGTCGGGGAAGGCGCAGCCCCAGCATTTT CAWPRRLSGKAQPQHF TRBJ1-5 TRBV30 few .
TGTGCCAGCAGTTCCCGGGACATCTCCTACGAGCAGTACTTC CASSSRDISYEQYF TRBJ2-7 TRBV27 . .
TGTGCCAGCAGTATCGGGACTAGCGGGCAAGAGACCCAGTACTTC CASSIGTSGQETQYF TRBJ2-5 TRBV6-5 . TRBD2
TGTGCCAGCAGCCTATCAGGGTCCCGGAGTGAAAAACTGTTTTTT CASSLSGSRSEKLFF TRBJ1-4 TRBV7-2 many .
TGTGCCAGCAGTAAGGACAGGGGGCCGACAGATACGCAGTATTTT CASSKDRGPTDTQYF TRBJ2-3 TRBV2 . TRBD1
TGTGCCAGCGAGCCGGGGACCTACGAGCAGTACTTC CASEPGTYEQYF TRBJ2-7 TRBV2 few .
TGCGCCAGCAGCTTGGAGGCAGCCTCCTACAATGAGCAGTTCTTC CASSLEAASYNEQFF TRBJ2-1 TRBV5-1 few .
TGCGCCAGCAGCCCCCGGGAGGGGACGAACACTGAAGCTTTCTTT CASSPREGTNTEAFF TRBJ1-1 TRBV5-1 . .
TGTGCCATTAAGAATCGCACAGATACGCAGTATTTT CAIKNRTDTQYF TRBJ2-3 TRBV10-3 few .
TGTGCCTGGAGTGTAGGCCAGGGTGTGGATACGCAGTATTTT CAWSVGQGVDTQYF TRBJ2-3 TRBV30 . .
TGTGCCAGCACCCGGACAGGACTAGAAGATGAGCAGTTCTTC CASTRTGLEDEQFF TRBJ2-1 TRBV2 few .
TGCAGCGTTCAAGCGGACTCTGGGGCCAACGTCCTGACTTTC CSVQADSGANVLTF TRBJ2-6 TRBV29-1 many .
TGTGCCAGCAGGCTAGCGGGTCGAGTTGGCGAGCAGTACTTC CASRLAGRVGEQYF TRBJ2-7 TRBV6-1 few TRBD2
TGTGCCAGCAGCTTTGTCACCCGAAACTATGGCTACACCTTC CASSFVTRNYGYTF TRBJ1-2 TRBV11-2 . .
TGCGCCAGCAGTCAATCGGCAGGGGCGGGTCTCGACGAGCAGTACTTC CASSQSAGAGLDEQYF TRBJ2-7 TRBV23-1 many .
TGTGCCAGCAGCTTAGCGAACAGCTATAGCAATCAGCCCCAGCATTTT CASSLANSYSNQPQHF TRBJ1-5 TRBV7-8 few .
TGTGCCAGCAGCTTAAGATCTATGGCGGGAGTAGCGGATACGCAGTATTTT CASSLRSMAGVADTQYF TRBJ2-3 TRBV7-3 few TRBD2